These 18 T cell receptor beta chains were all obtained from the same sample, sequenced in a study of tumor-infiltrating lymphocytes in localized non-small cell lung cancer. Clones were read by immunoSEQ multiplex PCR, and TCRdb kept only the in-frame ones, dropping some. The table includes about 8,900 clones, 60% to 80% detected once. The sample consisted of uninvolved lung tissue not adjacent to the tumor. These receptor sequences come from a human donor with non-small cell lung cancer.

The chain carries TRBV29-1 and TRBJ1-1; D gene unclear. Deletions cut 8 bases from V and 1 base from J, with 14 bases between. This CDR3 is built from 13 residues. Looked up from germline, CDR1 is SQVTM and CDR2 is ANQGSEA. The CDR3 sequence is CSPPPRGNTEAFF. The CDR3 DNA reads TGCAGCCCACCCCCTCGGGGGAACACTGAAGCTTTCTTT.

This chain links TRBV28 with TRBJ2-7; no clear D gene. The germline gives CDR1 MDHEN, CDR2 SYDVKM. V dropped 8 bases and J dropped 5 bases, with 7 bases sitting between them. The CDR3 runs 10 residues. The DNA of the CDR3 is TGTGCCAGCGGAAGGGACGAGCAGTACTTC. Protein sequence: CASGRDEQYF.

This clone is deemed large. The chain employs TRBV5-4 and TRBJ2-1; 8 positions agree with TRBD1. Germline V gene sequence: CDR1 SGHNT, CDR2 YYREEE (reference sequence). The CDR3 totals 17 residues. Germline trimming cut 0 bases from V and 1 base from J; bases unmatched to any gene: 6. This CDR3 is CASSLAQGAGSYNEQFF. The CDR3, as DNA: TGTGCCAGCAGCTTGGCGCAGGGGGCCGGTTCCTACAATGAGCAGTTCTTC. Using reference TRBV5-4 and TRBJ2-1 for the parts outside the CDR3, the full variable domain is ETGVTQSPTHLIKTRGQQVTLRCSSQSGHNTVSWYQQALGQGPQFIFQYYREEENGRGNFPPRFSGLQFPNYSSELNVNALELDDSALYLCASSLAQGAGSYNEQFFGPGTRLTVL.

The chain carries TRBV28 and TRBJ2-5, with D tentatively TRBD1 (7 bases). The V and J ends lost 6 bases and 2 bases respectively, with 16 bases between them. Looked up from germline, CDR1 is MDHEN and CDR2 is SYDVKM. This CDR3 has 15 amino acids. The CDR3 protein is CASRGAGQRQETQYF. CDR3 DNA: TGTGCCAGCAGGGGGGCGGGACAGCGACAAGAGACCCAGTACTTC. Drawing the rest from reference TRBV28 and TRBJ2-5, the complete variable domain is DVKVTQSSRYLVKRTGEKVFLECVQDMDHENMFWYRQDPGLGLRLIYFSYDVKMKEKGDIPEGYSVSREKKERFSLILESASTNQTSMYLCASRGAGQRQETQYFGPGTRLLVL.

This clone is large within its sample. The chain is built from TRBV6-1 and TRBJ2-6; TRBD2 matches 11 bases. The germline V gene has CDR1 MNHNS and CDR2 SASEGT. The CDR3 totals 16 residues. The J segment lost 3 bases and the V segment lost 4 bases, leaving 2 bases of the junction unmatched. CDR3: CASSVAGGFGANVLTF. In DNA form, the CDR3 reads TGTGCCAGCAGTGTAGCGGGAGGGTTTGGGGCCAACGTCCTGACTTTC.

V gene TRBV6-6 combines with J gene TRBJ1-2, with TRBD1 matching 7 bases. Per germline, CDR1 MNHNY and CDR2 SVGAGI (reference sequence). V lost 4 bases and J lost 4; bases outside the gene matches: 3. This CDR3 region has 13 residues. CDR3 nucleotides: TGTGCCAGCAGTTTGGACAGGATCTATGGCTACACCTTC. The encoded protein is CASSLDRIYGYTF.

The chain combines TRBV19 with TRBJ1-2, with D unclear. This CDR3 is 14 amino acids long. Germline V gene lookup returns CDR1 LNHDA and CDR2 SQIVND (reference sequence). Trimming left V 2 bases short and J 7 bases short, with 14 bases between. In nucleotides, the CDR3 is TGTGCCAGTAGTATAAAGGCCGGGTCCGTTGGCTACACCTTC. Translation: CASSIKAGSVGYTF.

This clone was seen more than once but under ten times. This chain links TRBV28 with TRBJ2-7; 12 bases are a match to TRBD2. Per germline, CDR1 MDHEN and CDR2 SYDVKM. After removal of 11 bases from V and 1 base from J, the junction contained 3 bases not matched to a gene. The CDR3 totals 13 residues. The CDR3 is CAAGTSGSYEQYF. CDR3 bases: TGTGCCGCAGGGACTAGCGGGTCCTACGAGCAGTACTTC.

V usage is TRBV10-3 and J usage is TRBJ2-3; D is unresolved. The CDR3 loop spans 15 amino acids. The ends were cut back, 3 bases at V and 0 bases at J, with 10 bases in the middle. From germline, CDR1 is ENHRY and CDR2 SYGVKD. CDR3 protein: CAISEGSGSTDTQYF. The CDR3 DNA reads as TGTGCCATCAGTGAAGGCAGTGGGAGCACAGATACGCAGTATTTT.

This sequence joins TRBV7-6 and TRBJ2-1; the D gene could be TRBD1 or TRBD2 (5 bases each). Trimming took 1 base from V and 8 from J, leaving 24 bases between them. Germline V gives CDR1 SGHVS, CDR2 FNYEAQ. CDR3 length: 18 residues. The CDR3 DNA reads TGTGCCAGCAGCTTAGGTTCTTGGGGCACGGGGATTTTGGATGAGCAGTTCTTC. Its protein is CASSLGSWGTGILDEQFF.

This clone has more than one count but fewer than ten. V gene TRBV7-2 combines with J gene TRBJ1-2, with D tentatively TRBD1 (6 bases). CDR1 is SGHTA and CDR2 is FQGNSA in the germline V gene. V was trimmed by 0 bases and J by 0 bases, leaving 8 bases between them. This CDR3 is built from 15 residues. The CDR3 DNA follows: TGTGCCAGCAGCTTAGCCCCAGGGGCTAACTATGGCTACACCTTC. Amino acid sequence: CASSLAPGANYGYTF.

The chain uses TRBV28 and TRBJ2-5; D might be TRBD1 or TRBD2, each matching 6 bases. The CDR3 runs 13 residues. Trimming pared 6 bases from V and 4 bases from J, leaving 12 bases between. Germline V gives CDR1 MDHEN, CDR2 SYDVKM. The CDR3 region has the DNA TGTGCCAGCAGGGGGGGCTGGGGAGAGACCCAGTACTTC. Amino acid sequence: CASRGGWGETQYF.

The chain joins TRBV30 to TRBJ2-3; D is possibly TRBD1 or TRBD2 (5 bases each). Germline CDR1 and CDR2: GTSNPN and SVGIG (reference sequence). This CDR3 has 16 amino acids. The V and J ends lost 2 bases and 2 bases respectively, with 17 bases between them. The CDR3 loop is CAWSRPGPRTTDTQYF. The CDR3, as DNA: TGTGCCTGGAGTCGCCCGGGACCTAGGACCACAGATACGCAGTATTTT.

The rearrangement links TRBV28 to TRBJ1-1; 7 nucleotides line up with TRBD1. CDR1 and CDR2 (germline): MDHEN, SYDVKM. The J segment lost 8 bases and the V segment lost 5 bases, leaving 8 bases of the junction unmatched. The CDR3 is made up of 13 amino acids. The CDR3 DNA sequence: TGTGCCAGCAGTGTACGCGGGACAGTAGAAGCTTTCTTT. This sequence encodes CASSVRGTVEAFF.

By frequency in the sample, this clone is medium-sized (0.01 to 0.1%). The chain couples TRBV27 to TRBJ2-1; possible D gene TRBD1, 5 bases. The CDR3 runs 14 residues. Trimming took off 5 bases at V and 4 bases at J, with 12 bases between the two ends. CDR1 is MNHEY and CDR2 is SMNVEV in the germline V gene (reference sequence). CDR3 sequence reads: CASSLNSGYNEQFF. DNA of the CDR3: TGTGCCAGCAGTCTCAACTCAGGGTACAATGAGCAGTTCTTC.

This chain joins TRBV7-2 and TRBJ1-2, with 7 bases fitting TRBD1. Germline CDR1 SGHTA, CDR2 FQGNSA. The V and J ends lost 4 bases and 7 bases, in that order; junction bases with no gene match: 12. The CDR3 is 15 amino acids. The CDR3 is CASSSYLGTDLGYTF. CDR3 bases: TGTGCCAGCAGCTCGTACCTCGGGACAGACCTTGGCTACACCTTC.

The chain has TRBV7-6 and TRBJ2-5; 8 bases line up with TRBD1. Trimming removed 4 bases from V and 4 bases from J; junction bases left unmatched: 8. Looked up from germline, CDR1 is SGHVS and CDR2 is FNYEAQ. The CDR3 is made up of 15 amino acids. CDR3 coding DNA: TGTGCCAGCAGCTCACAGGGACAGGTCAGAGAGACCCAGTACTTC. Its protein is CASSSQGQVRETQYF.

The V gene is TRBV10-1, the J gene TRBJ2-7; no firm D call. The germline CDR1 and CDR2 sequences are WNHNN and SYGVQD (reference sequence). Trimming stripped 3 bases from V and 2 bases from J, with 8 bases between. This CDR3 has 13 residues. The CDR3 bases are TGCGCCAGCAGTGATGTCCCACCCTACGAGCAGTACTTC. This gives the protein CASSDVPPYEQYF.